This T cell receptor (beta chain) was sequenced for a study of T cell repertoires in aging, cancer and after chemotherapy. Findings and limits, study-wide: Rebound thymic output was suggested by rising median generation probability during chemotherapy in each cancer cohort.

Multiplex touch-down PCR with TRB-A/B primers amplified rearranged V-D-J TRB sequences. TCRdb called the multiplex PCR reads again in MiXCR, with one record for every CDR3 protein. Counted here are some 10,000 distinct CDR3 sequences, under 40% occurring once; the ten biggest clones make up about 7.8%. The germline V and J ends were trimmed by 4 bases and 7 bases, with 10 bases remaining between them. CDR3 length: 12 residues. The V gene's germline CDR1 is MRHNA and CDR2 SNTAGT. The template was genomic DNA from peripheral blood, not RNA. As to this clonotype: What it binds is unknown.

The receptor was derived from a human donor in good health. What was sequenced was blood. V usage is TRBV6-4 and J usage is TRBJ1-1, with a possible D match to TRBD1 (6 bases). Here the CDR3 reads CASSGTVGEAFF. CDR3 bases: TGTGCCAGCAGTGGGACAGTTGGTGAAGCTTTCTTT.